This T cell receptor (beta chain) was obtained from a study of T cell responses to AZD1222 COVID-19 vaccine. Findings and caveats of the study: None of the repertoires were sampled until the peak T cell response had passed. The study found Spike-specific TCR breadth and depth rose after two AZD1222 doses. Spike-spanning, vaccine-associated CD4 TCRs were dominant at 160-218 and 743-854. The sample set comprised mostly white British donors with more females, and clonal diversity was possibly underestimated.

Germline-derived CDR1 and CDR2 are MDHEN and SYDVKM. The CDR3 totals 14 residues. V was shortened by 4 bases and J by 9 bases, with 16 bases between the two germline ends. Method: immunoSEQ multiplex PCR; TCRdb's copy keeps in-frame clones and lacks some. The sample has 120,000 to 150,000 clones; about 90% are singletons. As for this clone: What it binds is not known.

The specimen comprised peripheral blood, sampled 28 days after the second AZD1222 dose. The chain has TRBV28 and TRBJ2-1, with D hard to call. The sequence was collected from an adult who received the AZD1222 COVID-19 vaccine. CDR3 region: CASSSPPNAPEQFF. The CDR3 DNA reads as TGTGCCAGCAGTTCGCCGCCGAACGCCCCTGAGCAGTTCTTC.